A single sample gave rise to the 32 T cell receptor beta chains below, sequenced in a study of vaccination effects on CD4 cells after COVID-19. Culture proceeded for more than 8 days, and CD4+ T cells were then isolated. The antigens of these receptors remain unknown. Repertoires were generated with immunoSEQ multiplex PCR, while TCRdb's copy carries only in-frame clones and drops some. This sample has 50,000 to 70,000 clones; 65% to 75% occur once, and the top ten carry around 21%. The specimen comprised CD4+ T cells from PBMCs cultured without peptide, sampled before COVID-19 vaccination. The receptors were gathered from a human donor who had a prior SARS-CoV-2 infection.

J is TRBJ2-3 and V is TRBV30; D perhaps matches TRBD2 (6 bases). Germline CDR1 is GTSNPN and CDR2 is SVGIG (reference sequence). V lost 3 bases and J 9 bases, leaving 16 bases between the germline ends. The CDR3 contains 13 residues. CDR3 bases: TGTGCCTGGAGGGGTTGGACGGAGGGGACGCAGTATTTT. Protein: CAWRGWTEGTQYF.

The chain couples TRBV11-3 to TRBJ1-1; D uncertain. Germline CDR1 is SGHNT and CDR2 is YENEEA. Between the trimmed V and J ends, which lost 0 bases and 3 bases, there was a span of 8 bases. The CDR3 loop spans 14 amino acids. CDR3 amino acids: CASSLEGSDTEAFF. The CDR3 DNA reads TGTGCCAGCAGCTTAGAGGGTTCAGACACTGAAGCTTTCTTT.

This clone occurred a few times. Here the CDR3 DNA reads TGTGCCAGCAGCTCGAACCCGGTAGGGAACTCACCCCTCCACTTT. It encodes CASSSNPVGNSPLHF. The V call is TRBV7-9, the J call TRBJ1-6; D gene unclear. There are 15 residues in the CDR3. V lost 4 bases, J lost 10 bases, and 17 bases lay in between. CDR1 SEHNR and CDR2 FQNEAQ come from the germline V gene (reference sequence).

The V and J genes are TRBV4-3 and TRBJ1-1; D not resolved. This CDR3 has 14 residues. Trimming cost V 0 bases and J 7 bases, with 12 bases left between them. The germline V gene encodes CDR1 LGHNA and CDR2 YSLEER. In DNA, the CDR3 is TGCGCCAGCAGCCAAGATTTTGGAAGAGGTGAAGCTTTCTTT. Its protein product is CASSQDFGRGEAFF.

The chain recombines TRBV7-2 with TRBJ2-5, with 8 bases matching TRBD2. The V segment lost 1 base and the J segment 5 bases; nucleotides outside the gene matches: 9. CDR3 length: 16 amino acids. Per the germline V gene, CDR1 is SGHTA and CDR2 is FQGNSA. The CDR3 DNA follows: TGTGCCAGCAGCTTAGTTCACGGGACTAGTAGGGAGACCCAGTACTTC. Translation: CASSLVHGTSRETQYF.

The chain uses TRBV30 and TRBJ2-3; D not resolved. Between the trimmed V and J ends, which lost 0 bases and 1 base, there was a span of 5 bases. This CDR3 is built from 13 residues. Germline CDR1 is GTSNPN and CDR2 is SVGIG (reference sequence). CDR3 sequence: CAWSVSGTDTQYF. In nucleotides, the CDR3 is TGTGCCTGGAGTGTATCTGGCACAGATACGCAGTATTTT.

The V call is TRBV10-3, the J call TRBJ2-1, with D possibly being TRBD1 (5 bases). V was cut by 5 bases and J by 3 bases, with 14 bases left in between. Germline assignment: CDR1 ENHRY and CDR2 SYGVKD. The CDR3 is 15 amino acids. The CDR3 nucleotides are TGTGCCATCAGTCGACAGACTCCGAACTACAATGAGCAGTTCTTC. This gives the protein CAISRQTPNYNEQFF.

Written as DNA, the CDR3 is TGTGCCAGCAGCGCAGGGTTTGGGGGCTACACCTTC. Its translation: CASSAGFGGYTF. The chain combines TRBV5-4 with TRBJ1-2; D might be TRBD1 (5 bases). Germline V gene data show CDR1 as SGHNT and CDR2 as YYREEE (reference sequence). The CDR3 spans 12 residues. With 4 bases removed from V and 8 bases from J, the gap between germline ends came to 12 bases.

The chain recombines TRBV29-1 with TRBJ2-2; TRBD2 matches 7 bases. The germline V gene encodes CDR1 SQVTM and CDR2 ANQGSEA. V lost 7 bases, J lost 1 base, and 6 bases stayed unmatched. The CDR3 is 14 amino acids. The CDR3 region is CSAGGGLNTGELFF. The CDR3 region has the DNA TGCAGCGCGGGGGGTGGACTGAACACCGGGGAGCTGTTTTTT.

This clone came up once. The genes are TRBV19 and TRBJ1-3; D is possibly TRBD1 (6 bases). Per germline, CDR1 LNHDA and CDR2 SQIVND (reference sequence). The length of the CDR3 is 15 residues. The V end lost 5 bases, the J end lost 0 bases, and 11 bases lay between the germline ends. The CDR3: CASSHDRSSGNTIYF. CDR3 nucleotide sequence: TGTGCCAGTAGTCACGACAGGAGCTCTGGAAACACCATATATTTT.

The rearrangement joins TRBV18 to TRBJ2-3; D possibly corresponds to TRBD2 (5 bases). Germline V gives CDR1 KGHSH, CDR2 LQKENI. V was trimmed by 3 bases and J by 6 bases, leaving 16 bases between them. The CDR3 totals 15 residues. CDR3 residues: CASSPSRDLGDTQYF. The CDR3 nucleotides are TGTGCCAGCTCACCCAGCCGGGATCTTGGGGATACGCAGTATTTT.

The chain uses TRBV19 and TRBJ1-3; D is undetermined. CDR1 LNHDA and CDR2 SQIVND come from the germline V gene (reference sequence). The V and J ends lost 5 bases and 2 bases respectively, with 13 bases between them. The CDR3 runs 15 residues. CDR3 nucleotides: TGTGCCAGTAGTCCTAGGGCAGGAACTGGAAACACCATATATTTT. The encoded protein is CASSPRAGTGNTIYF. Variable domain in full (rest from reference TRBV19 and TRBJ1-3): DGGITQSPKYLFRKEGQNVTLSCEQNLNHDAMYWYRQDPGQGLRLIYYSQIVNDFQKGDIAEGYSVSREKKESFPLTVTSAQKNPTAFYLCASSPRAGTGNTIYFGEGSWLTVV.

The sample holds a few counts of this clone. The gene calls are TRBV5-4 and TRBJ2-1, with D possibly TRBD2 on 6 matching bases. V was trimmed by 5 bases and J by 5 bases, leaving 17 bases between them. CDR1 is SGHNT, CDR2 YYREEE, per germline (reference sequence). This CDR3 contains 15 residues. The CDR3 loop is CASSHGGFGDNEQFF. The DNA for the CDR3 is TGTGCCAGCAGTCACGGGGGATTTGGGGACAATGAGCAGTTCTTC.

Only a few counts were recorded for this clone. V is TRBV30 and J is TRBJ2-5; no clear D gene. The germline V gene encodes CDR1 GTSNPN and CDR2 SVGIG (reference sequence). The ends were cut back, 0 bases at V and 5 bases at J, with 10 bases in the middle. The CDR3 runs 13 residues. CDR3 in amino acids: CAWSVRVRETQYF. The CDR3 nucleotides are TGTGCCTGGAGTGTCCGGGTCCGGGAGACCCAGTACTTC.

The chain has TRBV10-1 and TRBJ2-7; 11 positions agree with TRBD2. This CDR3 comprises 17 residues. The junction had 21 bases not matched to a gene; V was cut back by 10 bases and J by 7 bases. CDR1 and CDR2 from the germline V gene are WNHNN and SYGVQD (reference sequence). CDR3 DNA: TGCGCCATCCCGGTGGCTAGCGGGGGGACCCTACTGGGTGAGCAGTACTTC. Protein: CAIPVASGGTLLGEQYF.

The chain employs TRBV7-9 and TRBJ1-6, with D uncertain. The germline V gene has CDR1 SEHNR and CDR2 FQNEAQ (reference sequence). The CDR3 runs to 15 residues. The ends were cut back, 0 bases at V and 7 bases at J, with 10 bases in the middle. The CDR3 reads CASSLAAVRNSPLHF. The CDR3 DNA follows: TGTGCCAGCAGCTTAGCCGCAGTGAGGAATTCACCCCTCCACTTT.

Only a few counts were recorded for this clone. The chain has TRBV15 and TRBJ1-5; maybe TRBD1 (5 bases). Germline CDR1 LNHNV, CDR2 YYDKDF (reference sequence). The ends were cut back, 4 bases at V and 7 bases at J, with 11 bases in the middle. CDR3 length: 13 amino acids. The DNA of the CDR3 is TGTGCCACCAGCAATTGGACACCCCAGCCCCAGCATTTT. Encoded protein: CATSNWTPQPQHF.

This clone turned up a few times. CDR3 region: CASSPPGLAGTSTDTQYF. The CDR3 bases are TGTGCCAGCAGCCCCCCGGGACTAGCGGGGACTAGCACAGATACGCAGTATTTT. The genes are TRBV7-2 and TRBJ2-3, with 13 bases lining up with TRBD2. CDR1 is SGHTA and CDR2 is FQGNSA in the germline V gene. This CDR3 has 18 residues. V was clipped by 5 bases and J by 0 bases; unmatched bases: 8.

J is TRBJ2-5 and V is TRBV5-1; TRBD2 might be the D (5 bases). V was pared by 4 bases and J by 4 bases, with 11 bases between. The V gene's germline CDR1 is SGHRS and CDR2 YFSETQ. There are 13 residues in the CDR3. As DNA, the CDR3 is TGCGCCAGCAGCCTGAACCGGGGAGAGACCCAGTACTTC. This encodes CASSLNRGETQYF.

CDR3 loop: CASSIGGAADTQYF. DNA for the CDR3: TGTGCCAGTAGTATAGGAGGGGCAGCGGATACGCAGTATTTT. This chain connects TRBV19 to TRBJ2-3, with D possibly being TRBD1 or TRBD2 (5 bases each). V shed 1 base and J shed 6 bases, with 11 bases lying between them. CDR1 is LNHDA and CDR2 is SQIVND in the germline V gene (reference sequence). This CDR3 is 14 amino acids long.

The chain employs TRBV7-3 and TRBJ2-7; 7 nucleotides agree with TRBD1. The CDR3 loop spans 15 amino acids. In germline, CDR1 is SGHTA, CDR2 FQGTGA. V was pared by 5 bases and J by 7 bases, with 14 bases of the junction left unmatched. The CDR3 nucleotides read TGTGCCAGCAGCCCCTCAGGGGGACCACGTAGGGAGCAGTACTTC. Translating gives CASSPSGGPRREQYF.

This sequence joins TRBV19 and TRBJ2-3; a weak D match, TRBD1 (7 bases). Germline CDR1 and CDR2: LNHDA and SQIVND (reference sequence). This CDR3 spans 14 amino acids. Trimming removed 3 bases at V and 3 bases at J, with 10 bases between. The CDR3 is CASSIRGETDTQYF. DNA for the CDR3: TGTGCCAGTAGTATCAGGGGGGAAACAGATACGCAGTATTTT.

The CDR3 DNA sequence: TGTGCCAGCAGTTTATCGACCCCCTCGGGTCTACCAAGCCCCTACGAGCAGTACTTC. It specifies CASSLSTPSGLPSPYEQYF. The chain links TRBV27 to TRBJ2-7; D not certain. Looked up from germline, CDR1 is MNHEY and CDR2 is SMNVEV (reference sequence). The CDR3 runs 19 residues. Trimming took off 0 bases at V and 2 bases at J, with 23 bases between the two ends.

J is TRBJ2-7 and V is TRBV15; the D gene is possibly TRBD1 (5 bases). This CDR3 has 16 amino acids. Germline V gene lookup returns CDR1 LNHNV and CDR2 YYDKDF (reference sequence). Trimming took 0 bases from V and 5 from J, leaving 17 bases between them. The CDR3 region has the DNA TGTGCCACCAGCAGAGATTGGGGCTCCCGGTTTCACGAGCAGTACTTC. Protein product: CATSRDWGSRFHEQYF.

This rearrangement joins TRBV5-1 to TRBJ1-2, with 8 positions matching TRBD1. V was pared by 2 bases and J by 7 bases, with 7 bases of the junction left unmatched. The CDR3 extends over 14 amino acids. CDR1 and CDR2 (germline): SGHRS, YFSETQ. CDR3 bases: TGCGCCAGCAGCTTTTGGGGACAGGAGGGTGGCTACACCTTC. It specifies CASSFWGQEGGYTF.

The rearrangement links TRBV4-3 to TRBJ2-1; 10 nucleotides line up with TRBD2. From germline, CDR1 is LGHNA and CDR2 YSLEER. J gave up 8 bases and V 1 base, and 14 bases lay outside the gene matches. CDR3 length equals 18 residues. CDR3 amino acids: CASSQATLAGGHLDEQFF. CDR3 DNA: TGCGCCAGCAGCCAAGCAACGTTAGCGGGAGGCCATCTGGATGAGCAGTTCTTC.

The chain is built from TRBV30 and TRBJ1-2; 8 nucleotides match TRBD1. The J segment lost 2 bases and the V segment lost 2 bases, leaving 7 bases of the junction unmatched. The CDR3 spans 15 residues. Per germline, CDR1 GTSNPN and CDR2 SVGIG (reference sequence). CDR3 bases: TGTGCCTGGAGTCTTTACCGGGACAGGAACTATGGCTACACCTTC. Its protein product is CAWSLYRDRNYGYTF.

This clone appeared a few times. The chain employs TRBV15 and TRBJ1-1, with D possibly TRBD1 on 5 matching bases. The V and J ends lost 0 bases and 7 bases respectively, with 15 bases between them. The germline gives CDR1 LNHNV, CDR2 YYDKDF (reference sequence). This CDR3 has 15 amino acids. CDR3 bases: TGTGCCACCAGCAGAGAACCCGGGACGGCCTATGAAGCTTTCTTT. Amino acids: CATSREPGTAYEAFF.

This chain joins TRBV2 and TRBJ1-5; D may be TRBD1 (6 bases). In germline, CDR1 is SNHLY, CDR2 FYNNEI. V gave up 6 bases and J gave up 4 bases, with 10 bases separating them. This CDR3 region has 13 residues. The CDR3 sequence: CASSGDNNQPQHF. CDR3 nucleotide sequence: TGTGCCAGCAGCGGGGACAATAATCAGCCCCAGCATTTT.

The chain couples TRBV4-3 to TRBJ2-3, with no clear D. The V end was cut by 0 bases, the J end by 4 bases, with 14 bases between. Germline CDR1 LGHNA, CDR2 YSLEER. The CDR3 extends over 16 amino acids. The CDR3 DNA reads as TGCGCCAGCAGCCAAGATGGAGCGAACTTACCAGATACGCAGTATTTT. Translation: CASSQDGANLPDTQYF.

This sequence joins TRBV21-1 and TRBJ2-7; the table's D call TRBD2 went unverified against the DNA. TRBV21-1 is flagged as a pseudogene. This CDR3 contains 17 residues. As DNA, the CDR3 is TGTGCCAGCAGCATAGGGGCACTAGCGGGAGAGCAGCACGAGCAGTACTTC. This codes for CASSIGALAGEQHEQYF.

This chain uses TRBV11-1 with TRBJ2-5; 10 bases agree with TRBD1. CDR1 is SGHAT and CDR2 is FQDESV in the germline V gene (reference sequence). V lost 3 bases, J lost 4 bases, and 2 bases stayed unmatched. The CDR3 has 14 residues. The CDR3 here is CASSFGQGVETQYF. The CDR3 DNA is TGTGCCAGCAGCTTTGGACAGGGGGTAGAGACCCAGTACTTC.